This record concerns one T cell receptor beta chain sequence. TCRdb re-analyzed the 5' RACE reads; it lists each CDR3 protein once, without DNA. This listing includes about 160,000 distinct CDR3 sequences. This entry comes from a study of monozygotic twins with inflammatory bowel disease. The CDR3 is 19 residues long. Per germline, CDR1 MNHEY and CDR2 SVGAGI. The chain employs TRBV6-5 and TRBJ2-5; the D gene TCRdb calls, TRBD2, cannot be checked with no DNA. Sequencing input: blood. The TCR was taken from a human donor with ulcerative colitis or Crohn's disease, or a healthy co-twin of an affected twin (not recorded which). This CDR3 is CASSYSRSGLAGGIATQYF.